These 7 T cell receptor beta chains came from one sample sequenced in a study of blood T cell repertoires in COVID-19. Profiled with immunoSEQ multiplex PCR; TCRdb holds only in-frame clones, not every one. The table includes approximately 300,000 clones, approximately 90% detected once. The sequenced material came from peripheral blood. The source is a woman in her 30s with COVID-19, enrolled during active disease.

Concerning this clone itself: An end of the junction differs from the germline gene, which may be a read error. V usage is TRBV7-7 and J usage is TRBJ2-3, with 8 bases identical to TRBD1. Germline CDR1 reads SSHAT; CDR2 reads FNYEAQ (reference sequence). The CDR3 spans 15 residues. CDR3 protein: CASSLGQGQTDTQYF. CDR3 sequence (DNA): TGTGCTAGCAGCTTAGGACAGGGTCAAACAGATACGCAGTATTTT.

This chain links TRBV11-2 with TRBJ1-2, with D unresolved. Per the germline V gene, CDR1 is SGHAT and CDR2 is FQNNGV. Deletions cut 1 base from V and 4 bases from J, with 10 bases between. The CDR3 sequence is 14 residues long. CDR3 in DNA: TGTGCCAGCAGCTTAGCCGGACGGGGCTATGGCTACACCTTC. Translating it yields CASSLAGRGYGYTF.

This clone has only a few counts. The chain links TRBV30 to TRBJ1-3; no clear D gene. The CDR3 runs to 12 residues. Germline values: CDR1 GTSNPN, CDR2 SVGIG (reference sequence). The V gene lost 3 bases and the J gene lost 4 bases, with 7 bases spanning the gap. The CDR3 is CAWSSSGNTIYF. CDR3 sequence (DNA): TGTGCCTGGAGCTCGTCGGGAAACACCATATATTTT.

The chain is built from TRBV24-1 and TRBJ2-5, with 7 nucleotides matching TRBD1. From germline, CDR1 is KGHDR and CDR2 SFDVKD. The V segment lost 3 bases and the J segment 4 bases; nucleotides outside the gene matches: 7. The CDR3 length is 15 residues. CDR3 in amino acids: CATSDRRQGRETQYF. CDR3 sequence (DNA): TGTGCCACCAGTGATCGTAGACAGGGCCGAGAGACCCAGTACTTC.

The genes are TRBV7-9 and TRBJ1-1; 8 bases fit TRBD1. CDR1 and CDR2 from the germline V gene are SEHNR and FQNEAQ (reference sequence). The CDR3 length is 13 residues. The J segment lost 4 bases and the V segment lost 7 bases, leaving 5 bases of the junction unmatched. The CDR3 bases are TGTGCCAGCACCGCGACAGGGGTCACTGAAGCTTTCTTT. Translation gives CASTATGVTEAFF.

The V gene is TRBV5-4, the J gene TRBJ2-1; D is possibly TRBD2 (6 bases). Germline CDR1 and CDR2: SGHNT and YYREEE (reference sequence). Trimming stripped 0 bases from V and 3 bases from J, with 19 bases between. This CDR3 is 18 amino acids long. CDR3 in amino acids: CASSLGGSAGGIYNEQFF. The CDR3 DNA follows: TGTGCCAGCAGCTTGGGTGGGTCTGCCGGGGGTATCTACAATGAGCAGTTCTTC. Full variable domain (missing parts from reference TRBV5-4 and TRBJ2-1): ETGVTQSPTHLIKTRGQQVTLRCSSQSGHNTVSWYQQALGQGPQFIFQYYREEENGRGNFPPRFSGLQFPNYSSELNVNALELDDSALYLCASSLGGSAGGIYNEQFFGPGTRLTVL.

This chain uses TRBV18 with TRBJ2-3, with a possible D match to TRBD2 (6 bases). The length of the CDR3 is 16 residues. From germline, CDR1 is KGHSH and CDR2 LQKENI. Trimming took off 2 bases at V and 2 bases at J, with 14 bases between the two ends. CDR3 region: CASSPRASATTDTQYF. The CDR3 DNA reads TGTGCCAGCTCACCAAGGGCTAGCGCAACCACAGATACGCAGTATTTT.